The rows below give T cell receptor delta chains drawn from one sample of a study of gamma-delta T cells after stem cell transplantation. TCRdb re-called the RT-PCR reads with CATT. The table lists around 2,700 delta-chain clones, 2.5% of them singletons. Sequences were obtained from gamma-delta T cells. All receptors come from a human donor. It is not recorded whose cells these are; they may come from a transplant donor. The CDR3 runs from the conserved cysteine through the conserved F or W. Fields, in order: V gene, J gene, clone size, D gene, CDR3 protein, CDR3 DNA. D genes are given only for firm matches. The listing skips clone size in some rows; elsewhere it reads once, few, many or a size class.

TRDV2	TRDJ1	medium-sized	TRDD3	CACDRLGDTYKLIF	TGTGCCTGCGATCGTCTGGGGGATACGTATAAACTCATCTTT
TRDV2	TRDJ3	medium-sized	.	CACDTGSPYSWDTRQMFF	TGTGCCTGTGACACCGGGTCTCCTTACTCCTGGGACACCCGACAGATGTTTTTC
TRDV2	TRDJ1	hyperexpanded	.	CACDKVGAPVVTDKLIF	TGTGCCTGTGACAAAGTGGGGGCTCCAGTTGTGACCGATAAACTCATCTTT
TRDV2	TRDJ1	few	TRDD3	CACDTLLGDNTDKLIF	TGTGCCTGTGACACGCTTCTGGGGGACAACACCGATAAACTCATCTTT
TRDV2	TRDJ1	few	.	CACDALKERADKLIF	TGTGCCTGTGACGCCCTCAAGGAGAGAGCCGATAAACTCATCTTT
TRDV2	TRDJ1	medium-sized	TRDD3	CACDTLGDSGPTADKLIF	TGTGCCTGTGACACGCTGGGGGATAGTGGCCCAACAGCCGATAAACTCATCTTT
TRDV2	TRDJ1	medium-sized	TRDD3	CACDTVTHTGGNYTDKLIF	TGTGCCTGTGACACCGTAACCCACACTGGGGGAAACTACACCGATAAACTCATCTTT
TRDV2	TRDJ1	few	TRDD3	CACYPVLRDTRIYPDKLIF	TGTGCCTGTTACCCCGTACTGAGGGATACGCGTATCTATCCCGATAAACTCATCTTT
TRDV2	TRDJ1	.	.	CACEVLGRTLGNTDKLIF	TGTGCCTGTGAGGTGCTGGGTCGAACCCTTGGGAACACCGATAAACTCATCTTT
TRDV2	TRDJ1	medium-sized	TRDD3	CACDYLKGIRGDDTDKLIF	TGTGCCTGTGACTACCTTAAGGGGATACGGGGCGACGACACCGATAAACTCATCTTT
TRDV2	TRDJ1	.	TRDD3	CACDNLSGGTPTPSTDKLIF	TGTGCCTGTGACAACTTGTCTGGGGGAACTCCCACGCCTAGCACCGATAAACTCATCTTT
TRDV2	TRDJ1	medium-sized	.	CACDPLGVTGDKLIF	TGTGCCTGTGACCCCTTGGGGGTAACAGGGGATAAACTCATCTTT
TRDV2	TRDJ1	medium-sized	TRDD3	CACDTVLLGDTQNHDKLIF	TGTGCCTGTGACACCGTACTCCTGGGGGATACTCAGAACCACGATAAACTCATCTTT
TRDV2	TRDJ1	large	.	CACDTVGMDDKLIF	TGTGCCTGTGACACCGTCGGGATGGACGATAAACTCATCTTT
TRDV2	TRDJ1	medium-sized	TRDD3	CACDTVGDANDKLIF	TGTGCCTGTGACACCGTGGGGGACGCTAATGATAAACTCATCTTT
TRDV2	TRDJ1	few	TRDD3	CACDMILGDSTDKLIF	TGTGCCTGTGACATGATACTGGGGGATTCCACCGATAAACTCATCTTT
TRDV2	TRDJ3	.	TRDD3	CACGTAGTGGPSSWDTRQMFF	TGTGCCTGTGGCACCGCTGGTACTGGGGGACCAAGCTCCTGGGACACCCGACAGATGTTTTTC
TRDV2	TRDJ1	.	TRDD3	CACDPLVLGDTHDKLIF	TGTGCCTGTGACCCCCTAGTACTGGGGGATACTCACGATAAACTCATCTTT
TRDV2	TRDJ2	medium-sized	TRDD3	CACDSVLGDTTLTAQLFF	TGTGCCTGTGACTCCGTACTGGGGGATACAACTTTGACAGCACAACTCTTCTTT
TRDV2	TRDJ1	.	TRDD3	CACDPVGGGYNTDKLIF	TGTGCCTGTGACCCCGTTGGTGGGGGATACAACACCGATAAACTCATCTTT
TRDV2	TRDJ1	.	TRDD3	CACDTVLWGTDKLIF	TGTGCCTGTGACACCGTACTCTGGGGGACCGATAAACTCATCTTT
TRDV2	TRDJ1	medium-sized	TRDD3	CACDALLGELNTDKLIF	TGTGCCTGTGACGCCTTACTGGGGGAACTAAACACCGATAAACTCATCTTT
TRDV2	TRDJ1	.	TRDD3	CACFSLGDTAAGLIF	TGTGCCTGTTTTTCTCTGGGGGATACGGCGGCAGGGCTCATCTTT
TRDV2	TRDJ1	many	TRDD3	CACDTVPGGYGGYTDKLIF	TGTGCCTGTGACACCGTTCCTGGGGGATACGGGGGGTACACCGATAAACTCATCTTT
TRDV2	TRDJ1	.	TRDD3	CACDTVGTGVHPTDKLIF	TGTGCCTGTGACACCGTGGGAACTGGGGTACACCCCACCGATAAACTCATCTTT
TRDV2	TRDJ1	few	TRDD3	CACLLLGDTRLRGKLIF	TGTGCCTGTCTTCTACTGGGGGATACGCGGTTGAGGGGTAAACTCATCTTT
TRDV2	TRDJ1	large	.	CACDTLGMYTDKLIF	TGTGCCTGTGACACTCTGGGGATGTACACCGATAAACTCATCTTT
TRDV2	TRDJ1	medium-sized	TRDD3	CACDTVLGDTDGYTDKLIF	TGTGCCTGTGACACCGTGCTGGGGGATACGGACGGGTACACCGATAAACTCATCTTT
TRDV2	TRDJ1	.	TRDD3	CACDFLTGGYAGYTDKLIF	TGTGCCTGTGACTTCTTGACTGGGGGATACGCGGGCTACACCGATAAACTCATCTTT
TRDV2	TRDJ1	few	TRDD3	CACDTIKQYWGGQLHETSTDKLIF	TGTGCCTGTGACACAATTAAACAGTACTGGGGGGGACAGTTACACGAAACTTCCACCGATAAACTCATCTTT
TRDV2	TRDJ1	few	TRDD3	CACDSVLGDTSFLGDKLIF	TGTGCCTGTGACAGTGTACTGGGGGATACTTCATTTCTAGGCGATAAACTCATCTTT
TRDV2	TRDJ1	medium-sized	TRDD3	CACDTLGVLQAEYTGGYTDKLIF	TGTGCCTGTGACACCCTAGGGGTCCTACAGGCCGAATATACTGGGGGATACACCGATAAACTCATCTTT
TRDV2	TRDJ1	medium-sized	TRDD3	CACDGLGDPYTDKLIF	TGTGCCTGTGACGGGCTGGGGGACCCTTACACCGATAAACTCATCTTT
TRDV2	TRDJ1	few	.	CACDPLPNLLGRTLGAADKLIF	TGTGCCTGTGACCCGCTTCCAAATCTGCTGGGTCGAACCCTTGGGGCGGCCGATAAACTCATCTTT
TRDV2	TRDJ1	large	TRDD3	CACDTLLGDRKDKLIF	TGTGCCTGTGACACTTTACTGGGGGATAGAAAGGATAAACTCATCTTT
TRDV2	TRDJ1	medium-sized	.	CACDTLNIGAINTDKLIF	TGTGCCTGTGACACACTAAACATCGGGGCTATAAACACCGATAAACTCATCTTT
TRDV2	TRDJ1	medium-sized	TRDD3	CACHTLGDTRDKLIF	TGTGCCTGCCATACACTGGGGGATACGCGGGATAAACTCATCTTT
TRDV2	TRDJ3	large	TRDD3	CACDTVGDTPGLFSWDTRQMFF	TGTGCCTGTGACACCGTGGGGGATACGCCAGGGCTCTTCTCCTGGGACACCCGACAGATGTTTTTC
TRDV2	TRDJ1	.	TRDD3	CACDQLGDTQLYTDKLIF	TGTGCCTGTGACCAACTGGGGGATACACAGTTGTACACCGATAAACTCATCTTT
TRDV2	TRDJ1	medium-sized	TRDD3	CACENLGDKRVQATDKLIF	TGTGCCTGTGAAAACCTGGGGGATAAGCGAGTGCAGGCCACCGATAAACTCATCTTT
TRDV2	TRDJ1	medium-sized	TRDD3	CACDPLGVDTDKLIF	TGTGCCTGTGACCCACTGGGGGTTGACACCGATAAACTCATCTTT
TRDV2	TRDJ3	medium-sized	.	CACDTLRRDSSWDTRQMFF	TGTGCCTGTGACACCCTAAGGAGGGATAGTTCCTGGGACACCCGACAGATGTTTTTC
TRDV2	TRDJ1	.	TRDD3	CACDLLGDTAAGLIF	TGTGCCTGTGACTTACTGGGGGATACGGCGGCAGGGCTCATCTTT
TRDV2	TRDJ1	medium-sized	TRDD3	CACDFLLGDTTDKLIF	TGTGCCTGTGATTTTCTACTGGGGGATACAACCGATAAACTCATCTTT
TRDV2	TRDJ1	.	TRDD3	CACDMILGDFNTDKLIF	TGTGCCTGTGACATGATACTGGGGGACTTCAACACCGATAAACTCATCTTT
TRDV2	TRDJ1	few	.	CACEGIHTDKLTF	TGTGCCTGTGAAGGGATCCACACCGATAAACTCACCTTT
TRDV2	TRDJ1	hyperexpanded	.	CACDTVGVGLYTDKLIF	TGTGCCTGTGACACCGTTGGGGTCGGATTATACACCGATAAACTCATCTTT
TRDV2	TRDJ1	few	TRDD3	CACDTVALLGDTASDKLIF	TGTGCCTGTGACACAGTAGCCCTACTGGGGGATACTGCGTCCGATAAACTCATCTTT
TRDV2	TRDJ1	many	TRDD3	CACDTLLGDNTDKLIF	TGTGCCTGTGACACCCTCCTGGGGGACAACACCGATAAACTCATCTTT
TRDV2	TRDJ1	few	TRDD3	CACDSVLGDNLGDKLIF	TGTGCCTGTGACAGTGTACTGGGGGATAATCTGGGCGATAAACTCATCTTT
TRDV2	TRDJ4	medium-sized	.	CACDPLGDPPRPLIF	TGTGCCTGTGACCCCCTCGGGGACCCTCCCAGACCCCTGATCTTT
TRDV2	TRDJ1	.	TRDD3	CACDTLNLGDTQRTDKLIF	TGTGCCTGTGACACCTTAAACCTGGGGGATACGCAACGGACCGATAAACTCATCTTT